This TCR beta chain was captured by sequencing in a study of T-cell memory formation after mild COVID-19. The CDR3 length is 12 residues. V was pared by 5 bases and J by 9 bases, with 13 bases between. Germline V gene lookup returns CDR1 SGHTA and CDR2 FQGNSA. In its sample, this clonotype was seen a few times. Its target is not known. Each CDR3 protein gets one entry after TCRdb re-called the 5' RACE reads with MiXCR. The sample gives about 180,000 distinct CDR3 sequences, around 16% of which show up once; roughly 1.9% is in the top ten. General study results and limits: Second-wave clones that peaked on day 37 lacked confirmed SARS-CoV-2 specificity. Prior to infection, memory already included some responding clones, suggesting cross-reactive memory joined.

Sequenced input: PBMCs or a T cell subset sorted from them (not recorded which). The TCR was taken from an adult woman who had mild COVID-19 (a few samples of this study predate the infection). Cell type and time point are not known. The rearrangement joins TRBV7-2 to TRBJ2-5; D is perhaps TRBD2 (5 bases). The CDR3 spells CASSLGSGSQYF. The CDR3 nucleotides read TGTGCCAGCAGCCTGGGGTCGGGGTCCCAGTACTTC.